The table lists the clone carrying this T cell receptor (beta chain) with a count of one. One end of the junction fails to match germline, which may point to a read error. The sample is drawn from a study of blood T cell repertoires in COVID-19. Study context: PBMCs, B-cell-depleted T cells, or T cells were the source of the cDNA or gDNA that made up the material.

In the authors' workflow: The authors estimated nucleated cell counts from reference gene primer amplification. The data were produced by immunoSEQ multiplex PCR, yet TCRdb's version contains in-frame clones alone and is incomplete. The V and J calls and clone size are taken from that table; D and trimming were inferred from the DNA. The sample holds around 190,000 clones; about four fifths are singletons and the top ten take 5% to 8.5%. Sample: peripheral blood. The receptor was derived from a man between 65 and 80 years old with active or convalescent COVID-19.

DNA for the CDR3: TGTGCTAGTGGATTGGGACTAGCGGGATCCGGGGAGCTGTTTTTT. Residues: CASGLGLAGSGELFF. The rearrangement uses TRBV12-5 and TRBJ2-2; TRBD2 matches 13 bases. Per germline, CDR1 LGHNT and CDR2 FRNRAP. CDR3 length: 15 amino acids. The variable domain in full, with the rest retrieved from reference TRBV12-5 and TRBJ2-2, is DARVTQTPRHKVTEMGQEVTMRCQPILGHNTVFWYRQTMMQGLELLAYFRNRAPLDDSGMPKDRFSAEMPDATLATLKIQPSEPRDSAVYFCASGLGLAGSGELFFGEGSRLTVL.